Described below is a single T cell receptor beta chain sequence and its context. Its matching antigen is unknown. The sample belongs to a study of cytomegalovirus exposure and HLA in healthy donors. Study at large: HLA-typed donors contributed some 87 million unique TCRs, which were held in an early data release. Within the Caucasian-associated ancestry cluster were roughly 82% of the 398 genotyped donors.

The PCR ran on 60 Vbeta and 13 Jbeta primers. Clones were sequenced by immunoSEQ multiplex PCR, and TCRdb holds only the in-frame ones, with some missing. Of 150,000 or so clones in the sample, 82% were seen once. Study observations and caveats: Earlier findings revealed that most TCR beta V segments proved productive either about 87% or about 30% of the time. Within the data, a cluster of highly shared sequence variants was likely a sequencing artifact.

V lost 1 base, J lost 3 bases, and 12 bases lay in between. The CDR3 is made up of 15 amino acids. Germline V CDR1 and CDR2: SGHNT, YENEEA. The sequence was collected from a male donor in good health and CMV-seronegative. This chain links TRBV11-3 with TRBJ1-1; possible D gene TRBD1, 5 bases. The material sequenced was PBMCs. CDR3 loop: CASSLGGRGDTEAFF. CDR3 DNA: TGTGCCAGCAGCTTAGGGGGCCGAGGAGACACTGAAGCTTTCTTT.